The TCR beta chain described here comes from a study of blood T cell repertoires in COVID-19. Looking at the study overall: Samples of COVID-19 (acute and convalescent) were obtained from the United States, Italy and Spain. PBMCs, B-cell-depleted T cells, or T cells provided the cDNA or gDNA that made up the material.

Authors' processing steps: From reference gene primer amplification, estimates of nucleated cell counts were derived. Sequencing was performed with immunoSEQ multiplex PCR; in TCRdb, only in-frame clones are kept and a portion is missing. The V and J calls and clone size come from that table; D and trimming were worked out from the DNA. Among roughly 190,000 clones listed, over 80% were seen once. J gave up 6 bases and V 4 bases, and 7 bases lay outside the gene matches. CDR1 and CDR2 from the germline V gene are SNHLY and FYNNEI. The CDR3 loop spans 16 amino acids. Sample: peripheral blood. The rearrangement joins TRBV2 to TRBJ1-6, with TRBD1 matching over 9 bases. This TCR came from a woman aged 40 to 50 with acute or convalescent COVID-19. The CDR3, as DNA: TGTGCCAGCAGTGGTCCGGGACAGGGCTTTAATTCACCCCTCCACTTT. It codes for CASSGPGQGFNSPLHF.